This T cell receptor (beta chain) was retrieved from a study of response to subunit inactivated influenza vaccine (dated by TCRdb to the late 2010s). With respect to the entire study: Deep quantitative T cell receptor repertoire profiling was used in the study to track responses to a trivalent subunit inactivated influenza vaccine. General conclusions and limits of the study: It was suggested by the authors that each seasonal influenza vaccination may recruit only a limited number of new T cells.

In the case of this clonotype: Its antigen remains unidentified. There are no base qualities to consult, and no much larger clone falls within one base.

Library preparation was by RT-PCR. Sequenced using an Illumina HiSeq 2500. Clones were called with MiXCR by TCRdb after fastp trimmed the public reads at Q25, and only in-frame beta chains were retained. Rows are unified per CDR3 protein, each entry keeping the most common DNA and genes. Across this sample there are about 240,000 distinct CDR3 sequences, with more than 9% seen only once. The top ten constitute less than 8.5% of the sample. Based on the germline V gene, the CDR1 and CDR2 sequences are MNHEY and SVGEGT. A distance of 4 bases separates the germline ends of V and J, which lose 5 bases and 2 bases respectively. Its CDR3 holds 11 amino acids, cysteine through phenylalanine. The sequence is cut down to CDR3 DNA, 33 bases in frame from base 1.

This specimen was non-naive T cells sorted from PBMCs, taken 14 to 15 days before vaccination. Per the publication, the cell subset or site label means: memory T cell fraction. Rearrangement joined TRBV6-2 or TRBV6-3 to TRBJ2-7, with the D segment identity uncertain. The receptor was derived from a man aged 50 to 60 who received an inactivated influenza vaccine. Donor details come from another sample of the same person, matched by shared clones. The CDR3 region: CASSDAYEQYF. The nucleotide sequence is TGTGCCAGCAGTGACGCCTACGAGCAGTACTTC.